This TCR beta chain came from a study of shared clonotypes between healthy human individuals. Turning to the study itself: CD4 naive and memory got three plates each, CD8 naive two, CD8 memory one.

The data were produced by immunoSEQ multiplex PCR, yet TCRdb's version contains in-frame clones alone and is incomplete. The sample lists about 2 million clones; just under 95% were seen once. The study, taken as a whole, reports: Represented genetic and exposure-history diversity was restricted by having few donors.

Notes on this clone: Its specificity is not known.

In the naive CD8 group, cells lacked CD45RO and were positively selected for CCR7, so terminally differentiated effector memory CD45RA+ cells were left out. The CDR3 is 15 amino acids. Losses at the gene ends were 5 bases for V and 5 bases for J; bases not matched to a gene: 8. CDR1 is LNHDA and CDR2 is SQIVND in the germline V gene (reference sequence). This TCR came from a man in his late teens or twenties in good health. The sequencing sample was made of naive CD8+ T cells sorted from blood. The V gene is TRBV19, the J gene TRBJ2-7; the match to TRBD1 covers 11 bases. This chain's CDR3 is CASSVSGTGGDEQYF. In DNA form, the CDR3 reads TGTGCCAGTAGTGTCTCCGGGACAGGGGGAGACGAGCAGTACTTC.